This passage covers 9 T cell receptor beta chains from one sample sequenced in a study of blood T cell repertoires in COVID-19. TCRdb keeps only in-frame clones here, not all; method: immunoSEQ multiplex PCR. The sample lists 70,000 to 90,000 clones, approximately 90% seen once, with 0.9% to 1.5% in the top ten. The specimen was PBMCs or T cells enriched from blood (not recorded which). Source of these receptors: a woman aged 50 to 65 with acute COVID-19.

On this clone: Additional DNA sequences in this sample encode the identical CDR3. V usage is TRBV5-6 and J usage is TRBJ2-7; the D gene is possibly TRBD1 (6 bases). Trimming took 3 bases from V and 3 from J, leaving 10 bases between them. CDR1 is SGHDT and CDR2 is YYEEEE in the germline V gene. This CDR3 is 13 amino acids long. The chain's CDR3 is CASSSTGRYEQYF. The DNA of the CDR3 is TGTGCCAGCAGCTCGACAGGACGCTACGAGCAGTACTTC.

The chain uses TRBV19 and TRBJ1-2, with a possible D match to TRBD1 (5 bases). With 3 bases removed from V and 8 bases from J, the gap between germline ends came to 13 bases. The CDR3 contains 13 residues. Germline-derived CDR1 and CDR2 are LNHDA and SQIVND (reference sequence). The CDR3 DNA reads TGTGCCAGTAGTATTGTCGGGGGGTACGGCTACACCTTC. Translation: CASSIVGGYGYTF.

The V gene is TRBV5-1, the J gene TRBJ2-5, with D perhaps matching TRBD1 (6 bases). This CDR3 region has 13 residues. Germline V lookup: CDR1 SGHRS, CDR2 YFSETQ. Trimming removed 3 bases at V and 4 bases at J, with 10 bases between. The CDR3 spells CASSSGQRETQYF. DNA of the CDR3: TGCGCCAGCAGCTCCGGACAGCGAGAGACCCAGTACTTC.

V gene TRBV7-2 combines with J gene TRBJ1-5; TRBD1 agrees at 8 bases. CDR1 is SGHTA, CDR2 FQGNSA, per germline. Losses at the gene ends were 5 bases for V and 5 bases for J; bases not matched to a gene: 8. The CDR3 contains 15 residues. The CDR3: CASSPQDRVDQPQHF. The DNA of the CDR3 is TGTGCCAGCAGCCCGCAGGACAGGGTGGATCAGCCCCAGCATTTT.

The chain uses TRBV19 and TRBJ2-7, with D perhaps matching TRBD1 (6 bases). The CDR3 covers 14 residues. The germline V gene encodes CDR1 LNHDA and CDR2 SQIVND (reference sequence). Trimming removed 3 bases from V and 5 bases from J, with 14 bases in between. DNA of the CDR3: TGTGCCAGTAGTATCGTCCCTCAGGGGAACGAGCAGTACTTC. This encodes CASSIVPQGNEQYF. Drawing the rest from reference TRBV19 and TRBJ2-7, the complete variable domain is DGGITQSPKYLFRKEGQNVTLSCEQNLNHDAMYWYRQDPGQGLRLIYYSQIVNDFQKGDIAEGYSVSREKKESFPLTVTSAQKNPTAFYLCASSIVPQGNEQYFGPGTRLTVT.

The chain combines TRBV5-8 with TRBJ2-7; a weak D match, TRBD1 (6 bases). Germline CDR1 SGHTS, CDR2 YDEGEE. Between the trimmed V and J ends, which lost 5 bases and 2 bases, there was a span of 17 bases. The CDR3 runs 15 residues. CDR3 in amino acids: CASSLPGTTAYEQYF. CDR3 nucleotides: TGTGCCAGCAGTTTACCCGGGACAACGGCCTACGAGCAGTACTTC.

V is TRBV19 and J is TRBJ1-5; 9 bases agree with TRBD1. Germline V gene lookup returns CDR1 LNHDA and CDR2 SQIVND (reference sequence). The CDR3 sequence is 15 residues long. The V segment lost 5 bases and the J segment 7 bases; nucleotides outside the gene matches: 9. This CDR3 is CASSPPGQGGQPQHF. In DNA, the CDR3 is TGTGCCAGTAGTCCGCCGGGACAGGGCGGGCAGCCCCAGCATTTT.

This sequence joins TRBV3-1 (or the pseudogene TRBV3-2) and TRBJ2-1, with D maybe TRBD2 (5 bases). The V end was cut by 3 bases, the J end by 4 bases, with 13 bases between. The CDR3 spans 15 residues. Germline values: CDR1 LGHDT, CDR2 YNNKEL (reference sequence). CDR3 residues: CASSQELALYNEQFF. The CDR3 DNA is TGTGCCAGCAGCCAGGAGTTAGCGTTATACAATGAGCAGTTCTTC.

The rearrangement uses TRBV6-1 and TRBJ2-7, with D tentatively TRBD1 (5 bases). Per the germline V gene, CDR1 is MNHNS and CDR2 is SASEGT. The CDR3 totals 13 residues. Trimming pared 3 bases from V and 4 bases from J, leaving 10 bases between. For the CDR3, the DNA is TGTGCCAGCAGTGAGCCGACAGAGTACGAGCAGTACTTC. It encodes CASSEPTEYEQYF.